A single TCR beta chain is shown here with its context. Its specificity is not known. PBMC libraries mostly used around 0.5 ug of input genomic DNA, with six replicates per sample. Assay used: immunoSEQ multiplex PCR; TCRdb lists only in-frame clones, some missing. Of 33,000 or so clones listed, around four fifths are singletons. Time point: after neoadjuvant nivolumab, at surgical resection. These data come from a study of neoadjuvant anti-PD-1 for oral cavity cancer. As for the study in general: Before surgery, most patients got three to four biweekly 3 mg/kg nivolumab doses.

Germline loops: CDR1 KGHSH, CDR2 LQKENI. The CDR3 is made up of 16 amino acids. Between the trimmed V and J ends, which lost 5 bases and 3 bases, there was a span of 17 bases. Study-wide results and caveats: With a few patients per group, TCR findings need larger cohorts.

The sequencing here drew on PBMCs, taken after nivolumab (anti-PD-1) treatment. The clonotype was recovered from a person aged 35-79 years with oral cavity squamous cell carcinoma. The chain uses TRBV18 and TRBJ2-1; weak D call: TRBD2 (6 bases). The CDR3 loop reads CASSSYPSGVYNEQFF. As DNA, the CDR3 is TGTGCCAGCTCATCCTATCCATCGGGAGTCTACAATGAGCAGTTCTTC.